This T cell receptor (beta chain) emerged from a study of early T cells in non-severe SARS-CoV-2 infection. Germline V CDR1 and CDR2: SGHVS, FNYEAQ. Trimming removed 5 bases from V and 1 base from J, with 17 bases in between. This CDR3 spans 16 amino acids. Each cDNA molecule carried a unique molecular identifier. TCRdb itself ran the 5' RACE reads through MiXCR, one entry per CDR3 protein. In the table there are more than 65,000 distinct CDR3 sequences, about 4.6% of which are singletons. Study outcomes and limitations: Private and CD4 specificities were missed by VDJdb matching, skewed to anti-spike CD8.

This clonotype has at least ten counts. What it recognizes is unknown. The TCR sequence derives from an adult who was a healthcare worker with PCR-confirmed SARS-CoV-2 infection or an uninfected control (not recorded which). The donor label of this sample is uncertain. This sample comprised whole blood, obtained at baseline. The chain combines TRBV7-6 with TRBJ2-5; no clear D gene. This CDR3 is CASSPSWRSPQETQYF. CDR3 sequence (DNA): TGTGCCAGCAGCCCAAGTTGGCGCAGCCCCCAAGAGACCCAGTACTTC.